The rows below give T cell receptor beta chains drawn from one sample of a study of immune cell composition in non-small cell lung cancer. The protocol was immunoSEQ multiplex PCR, while the TCRdb copy is restricted to in-frame clones and leaves out a portion. The repertoire holds about 4,500 clones, with about 72% as singletons. Source material: non-adjacent lung tissue. The receptor source for this set is a human donor with non-small cell lung cancer. CDR3s include the opening cysteine and the closing phenylalanine or tryptophan. D genes are given only for firm matches. Not every row has a clone size; where given, it reads once, few, many or a size class.

d_call	v_call	clone_size	j_call	cdr3_aa	cdr3_nt
NA	TRBV18	NA	TRBJ1-2	CASSPNGRQGNYGYTF	TGTGCCAGCTCACCAAACGGGCGGCAGGGGAACTATGGCTACACCTTC
NA	TRBV6-1	NA	TRBJ2-1	CASSESGRGLYNEQFF	TGTGCCAGCAGTGAATCGGGGCGGGGCCTCTACAATGAGCAGTTCTTC
TRBD2	TRBV2	NA	TRBJ2-5	CASSAIAGLEETQYF	TGTGCCAGCAGTGCAATAGCGGGTTTGGAAGAGACCCAGTACTTC
TRBD2	TRBV10-1	NA	TRBJ2-2	CASSDAGGAYDTGELFF	TGCGCCAGCAGTGATGCCGGGGGGGCTTATGACACCGGGGAGCTGTTTTTT
NA	TRBV5-1	NA	TRBJ1-6	CASSPAQAGVALHF	TGCGCCAGCAGCCCAGCCCAGGCGGGGGTGGCCCTCCACTTT
NA	TRBV5-4	NA	TRBJ2-5	CASRGGGGGETQYF	TGTGCCAGCAGAGGAGGGGGCGGAGGAGAGACCCAGTACTTC
NA	TRBV2	once	TRBJ2-7	CASSWDTNSYEQYF	TGTGCCAGCAGTTGGGACACAAACTCCTACGAGCAGTACTTC
TRBD1	TRBV2	NA	TRBJ2-3	CASRRTGLSTDTQYF	TGTGCCAGCAGGCGGACAGGCCTAAGCACAGATACGCAGTATTTT
NA	TRBV27	large	TRBJ1-4	CASSLGGSYGEKLFF	TGTGCCAGCAGTTTAGGAGGGTCGTACGGTGAAAAACTGTTTTTT
NA	TRBV11-2	NA	TRBJ1-6	CASSVRGYYNSPLHF	TGTGCCAGCAGCGTCCGGGGCTACTATAATTCACCCCTCCACTTT
TRBD1	TRBV19	NA	TRBJ1-1	CASSGTDRVGGPEAFF	TGTGCCAGTAGCGGGACAGACAGAGTCGGGGGACCTGAAGCTTTCTTT
NA	TRBV9	few	TRBJ1-1	CASSVGLGSRTEAFF	TGTGCCAGCAGCGTAGGTTTGGGTAGTCGGACTGAAGCTTTCTTT
TRBD2	TRBV11-2	NA	TRBJ2-5	CASSLVGGGTQETQYF	TGTGCCAGCAGCTTAGTCGGCGGGGGGACACAAGAGACCCAGTACTTC
NA	TRBV7-9	NA	TRBJ2-2	CASSLVIRGNTGELFF	TGTGCCAGCAGCTTAGTTATCAGGGGGAACACCGGGGAGCTGTTTTTT
NA	TRBV30	NA	TRBJ1-3	CAWSGGFGNTIYF	TGTGCCTGGAGTGGGGGGTTTGGAAACACCATATATTTT
NA	TRBV9	NA	TRBJ1-1	CASSVDSMNTEAFF	TGTGCCAGCAGCGTCGACAGCATGAACACTGAAGCTTTCTTT
NA	TRBV7-9	once	TRBJ1-2	CASSLGRVEYGYTF	TGTGCCAGCAGCCTCGGTAGGGTCGAATATGGCTACACCTTC
NA	TRBV2	few	TRBJ1-3	CASSANRISGNTIYF	TGTGCCAGCAGCGCTAACAGAATCTCTGGAAACACCATATATTTT
NA	TRBV4-2	NA	TRBJ1-5	CASSQTRSSQPQHF	TGTGCCAGCAGCCAAACCAGGAGCTCTCAGCCCCAGCATTTT
TRBD1	TRBV11-2	NA	TRBJ2-7	CASSLNTGVRNEQYF	TGTGCCAGCAGCTTAAATACAGGGGTTCGAAACGAGCAGTACTTC
NA	TRBV18	NA	TRBJ1-5	CASSPGARDQPQHF	TGTGCCAGCTCACCGGGTGCGAGGGATCAGCCCCAGCATTTT
NA	TRBV2	few	TRBJ1-2	CASSIRQSDYGYTF	TGTGCCAGCAGTATCCGACAGAGCGACTATGGCTACACCTTC
NA	TRBV10-3	NA	TRBJ2-3	CAIKGLVTDTQYF	TGTGCCATCAAGGGTCTCGTCACAGATACGCAGTATTTT
NA	TRBV7-9	few	TRBJ1-2	CASSLGGYYGYTF	TGTGCCAGCAGCTTAGGGGGATACTATGGCTACACCTTC
TRBD2	TRBV19	NA	TRBJ2-5	CASSPLLAGQETQYF	TGTGCCAGTAGCCCACTACTAGCGGGCCAAGAGACCCAGTACTTC
TRBD1	TRBV5-1	NA	TRBJ1-4	CASSLVGTGAEYEKLFF	TGCGCCAGCAGCTTAGTTGGGACAGGGGCCGAATATGAAAAACTGTTTTTT
TRBD1	TRBV19	NA	TRBJ1-2	CASSRGQGINYGYTF	TGTGCCAGTAGTAGGGGACAGGGGATTAACTATGGCTACACCTTC
NA	TRBV30	NA	TRBJ1-2	CACPGVYGYTF	TGTGCCTGCCCCGGGGTTTATGGCTACACCTTC
TRBD1	TRBV7-2	few	TRBJ1-2	CASSLRSLGRGLNYGYTF	TGTGCCAGCAGCTTAAGATCCCTGGGCAGGGGGCTTAACTATGGCTACACCTTC
NA	TRBV11-1	NA	TRBJ1-1	CASSLSRGLATEAFF	TGTGCCAGCAGCTTATCCCGGGGGCTGGCCACTGAAGCTTTCTTT
TRBD1	TRBV2	NA	TRBJ1-1	CASSPIRTGNTEAFF	TGTGCCAGCAGTCCCATCCGGACAGGTAACACTGAAGCTTTCTTT
NA	TRBV27	NA	TRBJ1-2	CANTQPRENYGYTF	TGTGCCAACACCCAACCTCGAGAGAACTATGGCTACACCTTC